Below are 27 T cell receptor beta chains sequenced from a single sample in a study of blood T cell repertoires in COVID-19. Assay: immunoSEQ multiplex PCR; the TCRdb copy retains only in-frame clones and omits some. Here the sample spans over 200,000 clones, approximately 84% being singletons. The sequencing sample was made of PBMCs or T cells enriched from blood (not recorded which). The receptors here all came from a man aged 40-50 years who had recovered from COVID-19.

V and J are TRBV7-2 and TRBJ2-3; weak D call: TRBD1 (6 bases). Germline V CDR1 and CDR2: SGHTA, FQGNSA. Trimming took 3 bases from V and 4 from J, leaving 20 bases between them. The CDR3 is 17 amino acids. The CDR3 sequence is CASSLSFTGRTSDTQYF. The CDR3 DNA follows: TGTGCCAGCAGCTTGTCATTTACAGGGCGCACCTCAGATACGCAGTATTTT. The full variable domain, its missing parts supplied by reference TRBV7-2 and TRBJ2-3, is GAGVSQSPSNKVTEKGKDVELRCDPISGHTALYWYRQSLGQGLEFLIYFQGNSAPDKSGLPSDRFSAERTGGSVSTLTIQRTQQEDSAVYLCASSLSFTGRTSDTQYFGPGTRLTVL.

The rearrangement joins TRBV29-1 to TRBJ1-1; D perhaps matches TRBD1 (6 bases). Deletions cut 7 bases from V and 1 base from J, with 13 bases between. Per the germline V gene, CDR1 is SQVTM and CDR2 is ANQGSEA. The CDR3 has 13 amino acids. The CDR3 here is CSAQGQENTEAFF. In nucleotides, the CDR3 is TGCAGCGCACAGGGACAAGAGAACACTGAAGCTTTCTTT.

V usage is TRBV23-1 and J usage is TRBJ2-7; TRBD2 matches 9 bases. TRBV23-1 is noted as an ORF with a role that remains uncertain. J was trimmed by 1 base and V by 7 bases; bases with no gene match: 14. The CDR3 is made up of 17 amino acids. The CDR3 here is CASILGSSGRWSYEQYF. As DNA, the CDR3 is TGCGCCAGCATTCTCGGCTCGAGCGGGAGGTGGTCCTACGAGCAGTACTTC.

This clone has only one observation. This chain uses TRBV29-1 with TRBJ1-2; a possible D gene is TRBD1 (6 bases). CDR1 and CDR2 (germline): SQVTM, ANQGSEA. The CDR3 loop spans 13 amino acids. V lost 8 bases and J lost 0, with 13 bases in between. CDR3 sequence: CSTIGTSNYGYTF. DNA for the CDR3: TGCAGCACCATAGGGACATCTAACTATGGCTACACCTTC.

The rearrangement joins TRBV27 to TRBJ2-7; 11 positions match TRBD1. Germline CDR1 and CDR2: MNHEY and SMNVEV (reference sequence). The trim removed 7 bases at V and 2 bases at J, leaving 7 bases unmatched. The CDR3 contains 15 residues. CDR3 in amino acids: CASKKGQGDPYEQYF. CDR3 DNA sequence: TGTGCCAGCAAAAAGGGACAGGGGGACCCCTACGAGCAGTACTTC.

The CDR3 spells CASGLGGSTGELFF. The CDR3 DNA reads as TGTGCCAGCGGCTTGGGAGGGTCTACCGGGGAGCTGTTTTTT. The chain is built from TRBV27 and TRBJ2-2; 7 nucleotides align to TRBD2. This CDR3 region has 14 residues. CDR1 and CDR2 (germline): MNHEY, SMNVEV (reference sequence). V gave up 8 bases and J gave up 5 bases; unmatched junction bases: 8.

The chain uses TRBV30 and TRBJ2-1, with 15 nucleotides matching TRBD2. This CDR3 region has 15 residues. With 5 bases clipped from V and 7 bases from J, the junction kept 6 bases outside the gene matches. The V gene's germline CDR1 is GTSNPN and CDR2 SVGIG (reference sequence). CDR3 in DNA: TGTGCCTGGGGTTCAGGGACTAGCGGGGGGAATGAGCAGTTCTTC. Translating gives CAWGSGTSGGNEQFF.

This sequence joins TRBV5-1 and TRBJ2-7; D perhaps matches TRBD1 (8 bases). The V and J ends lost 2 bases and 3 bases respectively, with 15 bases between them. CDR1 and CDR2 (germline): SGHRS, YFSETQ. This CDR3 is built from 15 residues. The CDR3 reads CASSLGQGGLYEQYF. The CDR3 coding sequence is TGCGCCAGCAGCTTAGGACAGGGAGGGCTCTACGAGCAGTACTTC.

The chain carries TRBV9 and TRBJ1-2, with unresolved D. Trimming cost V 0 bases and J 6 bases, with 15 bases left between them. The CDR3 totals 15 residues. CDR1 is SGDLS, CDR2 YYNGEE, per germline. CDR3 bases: TGTGCCAGCAGCGTAGTAATTGGGCCTGAAGATGGCTACACCTTC. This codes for CASSVVIGPEDGYTF.

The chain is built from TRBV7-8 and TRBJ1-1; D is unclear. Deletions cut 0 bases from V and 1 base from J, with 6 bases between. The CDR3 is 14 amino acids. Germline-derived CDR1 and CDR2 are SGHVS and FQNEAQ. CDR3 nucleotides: TGTGCCAGCAGCTTAGCGCGAGAGAACACTGAAGCTTTCTTT. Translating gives CASSLARENTEAFF. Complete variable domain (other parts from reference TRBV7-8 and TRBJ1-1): GAGVSQSPRYKVAKRGQDVALRCDPISGHVSLFWYQQALGQGPEFLTYFQNEAQLDKSGLPSDRFFAERPEGSVSTLKIQRTQQEDSAVYLCASSLARENTEAFFGQGTRLTVV.

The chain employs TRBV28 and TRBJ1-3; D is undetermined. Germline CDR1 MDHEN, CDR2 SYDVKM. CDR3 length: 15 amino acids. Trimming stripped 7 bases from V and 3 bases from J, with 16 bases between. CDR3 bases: TGTGCCAGCACTATCTTCGGGGTCTTTGGAAACACCATATATTTT. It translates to CASTIFGVFGNTIYF. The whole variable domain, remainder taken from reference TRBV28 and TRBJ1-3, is DVKVTQSSRYLVKRTGEKVFLECVQDMDHENMFWYRQDPGLGLRLIYFSYDVKMKEKGDIPEGYSVSREKKERFSLILESASTNQTSMYLCASTIFGVFGNTIYFGEGSWLTVV.

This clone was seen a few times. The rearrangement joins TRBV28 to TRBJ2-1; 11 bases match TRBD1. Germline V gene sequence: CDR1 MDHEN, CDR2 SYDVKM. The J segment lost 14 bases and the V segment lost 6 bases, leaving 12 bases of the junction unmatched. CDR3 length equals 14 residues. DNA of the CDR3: TGTGCCAGCAGCCAGGACAGGGGGCGTTGGGGGGAGTTCTTC. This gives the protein CASSQDRGRWGEFF.

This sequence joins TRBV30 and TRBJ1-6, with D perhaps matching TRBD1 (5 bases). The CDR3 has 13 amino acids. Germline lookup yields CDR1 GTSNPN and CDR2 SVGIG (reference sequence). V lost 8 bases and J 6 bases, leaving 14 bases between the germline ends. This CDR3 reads CAGKWQGNSPLHF. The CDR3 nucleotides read TGTGCCGGAAAGTGGCAGGGTAATTCACCCCTCCACTTT.

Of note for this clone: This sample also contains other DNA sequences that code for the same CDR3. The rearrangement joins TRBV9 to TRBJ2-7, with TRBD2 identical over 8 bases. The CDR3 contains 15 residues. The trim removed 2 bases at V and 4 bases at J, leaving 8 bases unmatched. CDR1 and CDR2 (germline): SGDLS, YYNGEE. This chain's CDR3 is CASSVGRGGLYEQYF. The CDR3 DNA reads TGTGCCAGCAGCGTGGGACGGGGGGGCCTGTACGAGCAGTACTTC.

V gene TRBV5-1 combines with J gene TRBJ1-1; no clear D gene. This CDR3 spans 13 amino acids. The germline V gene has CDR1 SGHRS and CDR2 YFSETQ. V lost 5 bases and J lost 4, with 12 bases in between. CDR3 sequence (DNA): TGCGCCAGCAGTTCGGGGTCGGCCACTGAAGCTTTCTTT. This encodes CASSSGSATEAFF.

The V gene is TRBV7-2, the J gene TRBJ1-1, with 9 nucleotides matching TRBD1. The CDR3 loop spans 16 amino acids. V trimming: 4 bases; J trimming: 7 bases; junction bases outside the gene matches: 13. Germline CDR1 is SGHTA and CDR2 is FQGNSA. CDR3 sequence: CASSYSTGTGRNEAFF. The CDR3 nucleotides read TGTGCCAGCAGCTATTCTACCGGGACAGGGCGGAATGAAGCTTTCTTT.

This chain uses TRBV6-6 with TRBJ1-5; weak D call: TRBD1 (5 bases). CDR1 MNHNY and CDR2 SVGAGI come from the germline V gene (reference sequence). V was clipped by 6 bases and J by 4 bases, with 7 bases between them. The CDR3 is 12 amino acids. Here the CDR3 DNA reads TGTGCCAGCAGGACAGCAAATCAGCCCCAGCATTTT. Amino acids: CASRTANQPQHF.

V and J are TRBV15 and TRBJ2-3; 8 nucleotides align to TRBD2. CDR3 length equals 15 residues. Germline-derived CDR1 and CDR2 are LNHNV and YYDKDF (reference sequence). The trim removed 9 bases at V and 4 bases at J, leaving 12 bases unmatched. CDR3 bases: TGTGCCACTGGGGGAGCGGGAGCGTCTCCAGATACGCAGTATTTT. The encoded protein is CATGGAGASPDTQYF.

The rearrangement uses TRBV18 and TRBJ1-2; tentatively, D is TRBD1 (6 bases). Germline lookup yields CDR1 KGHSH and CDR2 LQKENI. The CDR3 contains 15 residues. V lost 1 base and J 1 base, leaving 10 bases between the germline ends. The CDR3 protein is CASSPRAGVNYGYTF. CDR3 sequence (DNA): TGTGCCAGCTCACCACGGGCAGGGGTTAACTATGGCTACACCTTC.

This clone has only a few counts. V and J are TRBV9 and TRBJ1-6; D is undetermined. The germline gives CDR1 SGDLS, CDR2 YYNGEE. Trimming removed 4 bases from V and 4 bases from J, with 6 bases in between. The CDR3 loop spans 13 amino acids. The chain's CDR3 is CASSIGYNSPLHF. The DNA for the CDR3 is TGTGCCAGCAGCATCGGTTATAATTCACCCCTCCACTTT. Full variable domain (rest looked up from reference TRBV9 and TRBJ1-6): DSGVTQTPKHLITATGQRVTLRCSPRSGDLSVYWYQQSLDQGLQFLIQYYNGEERAKGNILERFSAQQFPDLHSELNLSSLELGDSALYFCASSIGYNSPLHFGNGTRLTVT.

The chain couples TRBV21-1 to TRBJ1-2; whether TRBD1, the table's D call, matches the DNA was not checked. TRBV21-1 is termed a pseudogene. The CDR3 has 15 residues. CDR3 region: CASSKETGVHYGYTF. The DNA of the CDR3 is TGTGCCAGCAGCAAAGAGACAGGGGTACACTATGGCTACACCTTC.

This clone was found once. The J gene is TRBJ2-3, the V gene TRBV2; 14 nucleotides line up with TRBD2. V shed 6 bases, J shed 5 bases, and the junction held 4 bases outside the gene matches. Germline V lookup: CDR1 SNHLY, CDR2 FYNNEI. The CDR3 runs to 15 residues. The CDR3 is CASRGTSGSEDTQYF. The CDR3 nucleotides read TGTGCCAGCAGAGGGACTAGCGGGAGCGAAGATACGCAGTATTTT.

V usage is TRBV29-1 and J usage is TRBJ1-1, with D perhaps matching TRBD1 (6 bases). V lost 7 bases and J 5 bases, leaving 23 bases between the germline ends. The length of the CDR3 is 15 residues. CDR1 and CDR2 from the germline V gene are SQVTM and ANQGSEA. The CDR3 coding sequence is TGCAGCGGCAGCTTGGGGGCGCCCGGTTTTACTGAAGCTTTCTTT. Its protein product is CSGSLGAPGFTEAFF.

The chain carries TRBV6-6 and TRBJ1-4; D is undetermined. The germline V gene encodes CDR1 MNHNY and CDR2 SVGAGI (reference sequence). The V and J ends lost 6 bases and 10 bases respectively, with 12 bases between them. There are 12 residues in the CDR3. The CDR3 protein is CASSRRRGKLFF. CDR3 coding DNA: TGTGCCAGCAGCCGGAGGCGCGGAAAACTGTTTTTT.

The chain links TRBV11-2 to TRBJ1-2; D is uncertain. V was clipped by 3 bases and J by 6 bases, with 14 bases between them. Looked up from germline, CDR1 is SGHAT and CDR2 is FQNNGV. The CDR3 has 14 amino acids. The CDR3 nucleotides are TGTGCCAGCAGCTTTCTTGGGAGGGCGAATGGCTACACCTTC. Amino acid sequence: CASSFLGRANGYTF.

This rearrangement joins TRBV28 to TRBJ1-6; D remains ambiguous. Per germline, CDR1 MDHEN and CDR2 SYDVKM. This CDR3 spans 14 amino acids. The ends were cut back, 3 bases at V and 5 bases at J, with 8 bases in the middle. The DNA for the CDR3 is TGTGCCAGCAGTTTCTCTCAGAATAATTCACCCCTCCACTTT. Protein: CASSFSQNNSPLHF.

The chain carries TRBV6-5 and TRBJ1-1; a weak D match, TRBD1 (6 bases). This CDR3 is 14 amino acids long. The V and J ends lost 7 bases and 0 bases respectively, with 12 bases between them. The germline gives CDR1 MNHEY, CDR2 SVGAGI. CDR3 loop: CASTPGHLNTEAFF. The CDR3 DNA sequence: TGTGCCAGCACTCCGGGACACCTGAACACTGAAGCTTTCTTT.